A single sample gave rise to the 10 T cell receptor beta chains below, sequenced in a study of Graves' ophthalmopathy and Graves' hyperthyroidism. For repertoire sequencing, the TCR beta CDR3 regions were amplified from RNA transcripts. HTBI primers served in a first-round RT-PCR, which a second-round multiplex PCR followed. TCRdb reanalysed the multiplex PCR reads using MiXCR and keeps one entry per CDR3 protein. Here the sample spans 1 million to 1.3 million distinct CDR3 sequences, roughly 35% being singletons. The sequencing input was peripheral blood or thyroid tissue (not recorded which). These TCRs come from an adult man with Graves' hyperthyroidism.

This clonotype turned up a few times. V usage is TRBV6-5 and J usage is TRBJ1-6, with 9 nucleotides matching TRBD1. CDR3 length: 14 amino acids. Germline V gene lookup returns CDR1 MNHEY and CDR2 SVGAGI. Trimming removed 5 bases from V and 13 bases from J; junction bases left unmatched: 9. Written as DNA, the CDR3 is TGTGCCAGCAGTCTCGGGACAGGGTTGGATCCCCTCCACTTT. Protein: CASSLGTGLDPLHF.

This sequence joins TRBV7-2 and TRBJ2-5; possibly TRBD1 for D (6 bases). Between the trimmed V and J ends, which lost 4 bases and 7 bases, there was a span of 25 bases. CDR1 and CDR2 (germline): SGHTA, FQGNSA. The CDR3 is 17 amino acids. The CDR3 sequence is CASSYNGQTGRVRTQYF. The DNA of the CDR3 is TGTGCCAGCAGCTATAACGGACAGACCGGAAGAGTTCGGACCCAGTACTTC.

CDR3 coding DNA: TGTGCCTGGGCGACAGGGGGAGACACTGAAGCTTTCTTT. Translation: CAWATGGDTEAFF. V is TRBV19 and J is TRBJ1-1, with 9 bases fitting TRBD1. CDR3 length equals 13 residues. J gave up 3 bases and V 11 bases, and 7 bases lay outside the gene matches. Germline loops: CDR1 LNHDA, CDR2 SQIVND (reference sequence).

Ten or more counts support this clonotype. This chain joins TRBV7-8 and TRBJ2-7, with 13 positions matching TRBD2. With V trimmed by 3 bases and J by 2 bases, 13 bases remained unmatched. From germline, CDR1 is SGHVS and CDR2 FQNEAQ. The CDR3 is made up of 19 amino acids. DNA for the CDR3: TGTGCCAGCAGCTTGAGGACTAGCGGGGGTACCCCTTATCCCTACGAGCAGTACTTC. Translation: CASSLRTSGGTPYPYEQYF.

This clonotype was counted many times. CDR3 nucleotide sequence: TGTGCCAGCAGCGCCCGACAGGGGCTGAACACCGGGGAGCTGTTTTTT. As protein: CASSARQGLNTGELFF. This chain connects TRBV7-8 to TRBJ2-2, with 8 bases matching TRBD1. Trimming removed 5 bases from V and 1 base from J; junction bases left unmatched: 6. This CDR3 has 16 amino acids. CDR1 and CDR2 (germline): SGHVS, FQNEAQ. Supplemented by reference TRBV7-8 and TRBJ2-2, the full variable domain reads GAGVSQSPRYKVAKRGQDVALRCDPISGHVSLFWYQQALGQGPEFLTYFQNEAQLDKSGLPSDRFFAERPEGSVSTLKIQRTQQEDSAVYLCASSARQGLNTGELFFGEGSRLTVL.

Many counts were recorded for this clonotype. This rearrangement joins TRBV28 to TRBJ1-1; D perhaps matches TRBD1 (6 bases). The germline gives CDR1 MDHEN, CDR2 SYDVKM. This CDR3 region has 12 residues. V was pared by 4 bases and J by 14 bases, with 17 bases between. The CDR3 coding sequence is TGTGCCAGCAGTTCTACCGACAGGCCCACCTTCTTT. Translation: CASSSTDRPTFF.

This chain uses TRBV6-2 or TRBV6-3 with TRBJ2-5, with D unclear. V was trimmed by 2 bases and J by 0 bases, leaving 7 bases between them. The CDR3 sequence is 14 residues long. In germline, CDR1 is MNHEY, CDR2 SVGEGT. CDR3 residues: CASSYRSHQETQYF. The CDR3 nucleotides read TGTGCCAGCAGTTACAGGTCCCACCAAGAGACCCAGTACTTC.

The chain combines TRBV4-1 with TRBJ1-3; weak D call: TRBD1 (6 bases). Germline V CDR1 and CDR2: MGHRA, YSYEKL. Trimming shortened V by 7 bases and J by 0 bases, and 10 bases separated the two germline ends. This CDR3 has 14 residues. The CDR3 nucleotides read TGCGCCAGCAAAGGCAGGGGCTCTGGAAACACCATATATTTT. Protein product: CASKGRGSGNTIYF.

On this clonotype: This CDR3 is missing its conserved last phenylalanine or tryptophan, likely due to a read error. The chain has TRBV10-1 and TRBJ1-5, with 9 bases that match TRBD1. V gave up 5 bases and J gave up 6 bases; unmatched junction bases: 17. The CDR3 spans 18 residues. Germline loops: CDR1 WNHNN, CDR2 SYGVQD (reference sequence). CDR3 coding DNA: TGCGCCAGCAGTTGGGACAGGGCGGTAAGAAAGGAAGGTCAGCCCCAGCATCTT. This encodes CASSWDRAVRKEGQPQHL.

This clonotype was seen repeatedly, ten times or more. J is TRBJ1-3 and V is TRBV7-6; D is undetermined. CDR1 is SGHVS, CDR2 FNYEAQ, per germline. The CDR3 covers 15 residues. The V gene lost 4 bases and the J gene lost 4 bases, with 14 bases spanning the gap. The CDR3 nucleotides are TGTGCCAGCAGCTCTGACCCGGTGGCCGGAAACACCATATATTTT. Translated: CASSSDPVAGNTIYF.